Listed here are 18 T cell receptor beta chains from one sample, sequenced in a study of cytomegalovirus exposure and HLA in healthy donors. Sequencing used immunoSEQ multiplex PCR; TCRdb keeps in-frame clones, though not all of them. The profile shows 150,000 to 200,000 clones, more than 75% of them singletons. What was sequenced was PBMCs. The receptor source for this set is a man aged 18 to 29 in good health and CMV-seronegative.

This clone was counted a single time. This chain connects TRBV28 to TRBJ1-5; unclear D gene. V lost 5 bases and J 2 bases, leaving 10 bases between the germline ends. This CDR3 is 14 amino acids long. Germline assignment: CDR1 MDHEN and CDR2 SYDVKM. In nucleotides, the CDR3 is TGTGCCAGCAGTAGGGAGAGCCGCAATCAGCCCCAGCATTTT. The encoded protein is CASSRESRNQPQHF.

This chain joins TRBV5-1 and TRBJ2-7, with 13 bases aligning to TRBD2. In germline, CDR1 is SGHRS, CDR2 YFSETQ. This CDR3 comprises 14 residues. V lost 4 bases and J lost 7; bases outside the gene matches: 5. In nucleotides, the CDR3 is TGCGCCAGCAGCATGGGACTAGCGGGAAGGGAGCAGTACTTC. Translated, it gives CASSMGLAGREQYF.

The CDR3 DNA reads TGCGCCAGCAGCCAGACGATGGGGGATTATATTAGGAGACAGGGCACCGGGGAGCTGTTTTTT. This sequence encodes CASSQTMGDYIRRQGTGELFF. The chain couples TRBV4-3 to TRBJ2-2; 7 nucleotides align to TRBD1. Trimming removed 3 bases from V and 4 bases from J; junction bases left unmatched: 23. Germline CDR1 LGHNA, CDR2 YSLEER. This CDR3 contains 21 residues.

The chain links TRBV27 to TRBJ2-7; TRBD2 matches at 8 bases. V shed 6 bases and J 10 bases; nucleotides not matched to a gene: 14. The V gene's germline CDR1 is MNHEY and CDR2 SMNVEV (reference sequence). The length of the CDR3 is 14 residues. The CDR3 spells CASSQGLSGSFQYF. The DNA of the CDR3 is TGTGCCAGCAGCCAGGGACTCAGCGGGAGTTTTCAGTACTTC.

The chain has TRBV28 and TRBJ2-7; D is possibly TRBD2 (6 bases). This CDR3 comprises 14 residues. The germline V gene has CDR1 MDHEN and CDR2 SYDVKM. V was pared by 1 base and J by 3 bases, with 10 bases between. The CDR3 bases are TGTGCCAGCAGTTTATCCCCTAGCGTCTACGAGCAGTACTTC. Translation gives CASSLSPSVYEQYF.

The chain employs TRBV11-1 and TRBJ1-5, with 7 nucleotides matching TRBD1. The germline gives CDR1 SGHAT, CDR2 FQDESV (reference sequence). This CDR3 has 14 amino acids. Trimming cost V 1 base and J 6 bases; bases outside gene matches: 3. In DNA, the CDR3 is TGTGCCAGCAGCTTAGAGGGGGCAGGTCAGCCCCAGCATTTT. Translated: CASSLEGAGQPQHF.

This clone was observed a handful of times. The chain combines TRBV6-6 with TRBJ2-5, with D maybe TRBD2 (5 bases). The CDR3 loop spans 15 amino acids. Germline V gene lookup returns CDR1 MNHNY and CDR2 SVGAGI (reference sequence). Trimming took off 5 bases at V and 2 bases at J, with 15 bases between the two ends. CDR3 loop: CASSPLVGRQETQYF. The CDR3 nucleotides read TGTGCCAGCAGTCCCCTGGTAGGGAGACAAGAGACCCAGTACTTC.

The chain links TRBV7-2 to TRBJ1-1; no definite D call. Per the germline V gene, CDR1 is SGHTA and CDR2 is FQGNSA. This CDR3 has 14 residues. Trimming cost V 5 bases and J 0 bases, with 10 bases left between them. CDR3 bases: TGTGCCAGCAGCCGAAATCAGTTGAACACTGAAGCTTTCTTT. Translation gives CASSRNQLNTEAFF.

In its sample, this clone was seen a few times. V gene TRBV6-7 combines with J gene TRBJ1-2; perhaps TRBD1 as D (5 bases). TRBV6-7 is given ORF status, its function remaining uncertain. The CDR3 is made up of 12 amino acids. V was pared by 9 bases and J by 6 bases, with 14 bases between. The chain's CDR3 is CASGGDGHGYTF. The CDR3 region has the DNA TGTGCCAGTGGGGGGGATGGGCATGGCTACACCTTC.

This clone was picked up one time. The V and J genes are TRBV9 and TRBJ1-3, with a weak D call TRBD1 (5 bases). CDR3 length equals 15 residues. Germline loops: CDR1 SGDLS, CDR2 YYNGEE. The ends were cut back, 3 bases at V and 0 bases at J, with 10 bases in the middle. The CDR3 nucleotides read TGTGCCAGCAGCGCCCGGGGGACCTCTGGAAACACCATATATTTT. As protein: CASSARGTSGNTIYF.

V gene TRBV7-9 combines with J gene TRBJ1-2, with 10 nucleotides matching TRBD1. CDR3 length equals 16 residues. Germline values: CDR1 SEHNR, CDR2 FQNEAQ (reference sequence). V trimming: 2 bases; J trimming: 2 bases; junction bases outside the gene matches: 5. The CDR3 DNA reads as TGTGCCAGCAGCTTAACTACGGGACAGGGGAACTATGGCTACACCTTC. Translation gives CASSLTTGQGNYGYTF.

This clone has only one observation. The chain has TRBV6-5 and TRBJ2-7; 8 nucleotides match TRBD2. The CDR3 is 16 residues long. V was clipped by 2 bases and J by 5 bases; unmatched bases: 11. Germline V CDR1 and CDR2: MNHEY, SVGAGI. As DNA, the CDR3 is TGTGCCAGCAGTTACGAACTGCCGGGAGGGGGAGACGAGCAGTACTTC. This codes for CASSYELPGGGDEQYF.

The rearrangement joins TRBV28 to TRBJ1-5, with 8 bases aligning to TRBD1. J was trimmed by 7 bases and V by 6 bases; bases with no gene match: 8. In germline, CDR1 is MDHEN, CDR2 SYDVKM. The CDR3 contains 14 residues. CDR3 sequence: CASRQTGESQPQHF. The CDR3, as DNA: TGTGCCAGCAGACAGACAGGGGAAAGCCAGCCCCAGCATTTT. Variable domain in full (rest from reference TRBV28 and TRBJ1-5): DVKVTQSSRYLVKRTGEKVFLECVQDMDHENMFWYRQDPGLGLRLIYFSYDVKMKEKGDIPEGYSVSREKKERFSLILESASTNQTSMYLCASRQTGESQPQHFGDGTRLSIL.

Only one count was recorded for this clone. The chain recombines TRBV5-1 with TRBJ1-1; D call uncertain. CDR3 size: 14 residues. V was cut by 3 bases and J by 0 bases, with 9 bases left in between. Germline V gene sequence: CDR1 SGHRS, CDR2 YFSETQ. This chain's CDR3 is CASSWEGLNTEAFF. The DNA of the CDR3 is TGCGCCAGCAGCTGGGAGGGCTTGAACACTGAAGCTTTCTTT.

This clone was detected only a few times. The chain links TRBV11-2 to TRBJ1-2; perhaps TRBD1 as D (5 bases). In germline, CDR1 is SGHAT, CDR2 FQNNGV. The CDR3 consists of 14 residues. Trimming removed 2 bases from V and 4 bases from J, with 11 bases in between. The CDR3 here is CASSLLQGSYGYTF. The CDR3 DNA reads as TGTGCCAGCAGCTTACTTCAGGGTAGCTATGGCTACACCTTC.

The chain couples TRBV6-6 to TRBJ2-7; D not certain. This CDR3 is 13 amino acids long. Germline loops: CDR1 MNHNY, CDR2 SVGAGI (reference sequence). V lost 2 bases to trimming and J lost 1 base, with 6 bases between them. CDR3 loop: CASSYPGSYEQYF. For the CDR3, the DNA is TGTGCCAGCAGTTACCCGGGTTCCTACGAGCAGTACTTC.

The chain has TRBV28 and TRBJ2-1; D might be TRBD1 (6 bases). The V and J ends lost 2 bases and 10 bases respectively, with 15 bases between them. The germline gives CDR1 MDHEN, CDR2 SYDVKM. The CDR3 has 14 residues. This CDR3 is CASSLVDSQGEQFF. The CDR3 nucleotides are TGTGCCAGCAGTTTAGTGGACTCCCAGGGGGAGCAGTTCTTC.

V usage is TRBV7-2 and J usage is TRBJ1-2, with a possible D match to TRBD1 (5 bases). The V and J ends lost 4 bases and 5 bases respectively, with 17 bases between them. The CDR3 runs to 15 residues. Germline values: CDR1 SGHTA, CDR2 FQGNSA. This CDR3 reads CASSSFGGGGYGYTF. CDR3 bases: TGTGCCAGCAGCTCGTTCGGGGGGGGTGGATATGGCTACACCTTC.